This is a list of T cell receptor beta chains from one sample in a study of T-cell memory formation after mild COVID-19. TCRdb re-called the 5' RACE reads with MiXCR, one entry per CDR3 protein. This table holds around 340,000 distinct CDR3 sequences, around a sixth found once. Sequenced material: PBMCs or a T cell subset sorted from them (not recorded which). The receptors derive from a young man who had mild COVID-19 (a few samples of this study predate the infection). Cell type and time point are not known. The CDR3 runs from the conserved cysteine through the conserved F or W. D genes are given only for firm matches. A row's size may be missing; if present it is once, few, many or a size class.

J,size,V,D,CDR3,DNA
TRBJ2-2,few,TRBV6-5,TRBD2,CASSRTSGGTGELFF,TGTGCCAGCAGCCGGACTAGCGGGGGGACCGGGGAGCTGTTTTTT
TRBJ1-1,few,TRBV5-1,NA,CASSSLGTMNTEAFF,TGCGCCAGCAGCTCTCTCGGGACTATGAACACTGAAGCTTTCTTT
TRBJ2-2,many,TRBV7-3,NA,CASSLTGYGGELFF,TGTGCCAGCAGCTTGACTGGCTACGGCGGGGAGCTGTTTTTT
TRBJ2-5,many,TRBV20-1,NA,CSARDLASPETQYF,TGCAGTGCTAGAGATTTAGCCTCTCCGGAGACCCAGTACTTC
TRBJ1-5,few,TRBV30,NA,CAWSSQNNQPQHF,TGTGCCTGGAGTTCACAGAACAATCAGCCCCAGCATTTT
TRBJ2-5,NA,TRBV7-6,NA,CASSLGGTGSETQYF,TGTGCCAGCAGCTTAGGTGGTACGGGGTCAGAGACCCAGTACTTC
TRBJ1-4,NA,TRBV25-1,NA,CASGGEAANEKLFF,TGTGCCAGCGGGGGGGAGGCAGCTAATGAAAAACTGTTTTTT
TRBJ2-5,NA,TRBV7-6,NA,CASSPRGAWETQYF,TGTGCCAGCAGCCCCAGGGGAGCCTGGGAGACCCAGTACTTC
TRBJ2-5,NA,TRBV4-3,NA,CASSQATGPRGTQYF,TGCGCCAGCAGCCAAGCAACGGGCCCCCGGGGGACCCAGTACTTC
TRBJ2-1,many,TRBV5-6,NA,CASSLSDEQFF,TGTGCCAGCAGCTTGTCCGATGAGCAGTTCTTC
TRBJ1-1,NA,TRBV29-1,NA,CSGAGVRTEAFF,TGCAGCGGTGCAGGGGTTCGCACTGAAGCTTTCTTT
TRBJ1-1,NA,TRBV30,NA,CAWSGRRNTEAFF,TGTGCCTGGAGTGGCAGGCGGAACACTGAAGCTTTCTTT
TRBJ1-3,many,TRBV20-1,NA,CSAGRQALSGNTIYF,TGCAGTGCTGGAAGACAGGCCCTCTCTGGAAACACCATATATTTT
TRBJ1-1,NA,TRBV28,TRBD1,CASSSLQGARTEAFF,TGTGCCAGCAGTTCCCTACAGGGGGCGCGGACTGAAGCTTTCTTT
TRBJ2-3,many,TRBV7-8,NA,CASSPVGSAGPDTQYF,TGTGCCAGCAGCCCAGTGGGATCCGCGGGCCCAGATACGCAGTATTTT
TRBJ2-1,few,TRBV4-3,TRBD2,CASSQAGGYGEQFF,TGCGCCAGCAGCCAAGCGGGGGGGTACGGCGAGCAGTTCTTC
TRBJ1-6,NA,TRBV11-2,NA,CASSLVGRLNSPLHF,TGTGCCAGCAGCTTAGTGGGCAGATTAAATTCACCCCTCCACTTT
TRBJ2-3,few,TRBV12-3/TRBV12-4,TRBD2,CATGASGGPDTQYF,TGTGCCACAGGGGCTAGCGGGGGGCCAGATACGCAGTATTTT
TRBJ2-1,few,TRBV5-1,TRBD2,CASSLAILAGLNNEQFF,TGCGCCAGCAGCTTGGCCATTCTAGCGGGGCTGAACAATGAGCAGTTCTTC
TRBJ2-3,few,TRBV11-2,NA,CASSSAVSSYTDTQYF,TGTGCCAGCAGCTCCGCCGTGTCATCTTACACAGATACGCAGTATTTT
TRBJ1-4,NA,TRBV29-1,NA,CSVEDGTANEKLFF,TGCAGCGTTGAAGACGGGACGGCTAATGAAAAACTGTTTTTT
TRBJ2-5,NA,TRBV7-2,TRBD2,CASSLWASGGQETQYF,TGTGCCAGCAGCTTATGGGCTAGCGGCGGGCAAGAGACCCAGTACTTC
TRBJ2-1,many,TRBV6-2/TRBV6-3,TRBD1,CASSRQGPPNNEQFF,TGTGCCAGCAGTCGACAGGGGCCGCCTAACAATGAGCAGTTCTTC
TRBJ2-5,few,TRBV5-1,NA,CASSSAPGVDQETQYF,TGCGCCAGCAGCTCAGCCCCAGGGGTTGACCAAGAGACCCAGTACTTC
TRBJ2-1,NA,TRBV2,NA,CASSPGPQAGNEQFF,TGTGCCAGCAGCCCCGGGCCCCAGGCGGGCAATGAGCAGTTCTTC
TRBJ2-1,few,TRBV27,NA,CASSFYPGRGWNEQFF,TGTGCCAGCAGTTTTTATCCGGGCAGGGGTTGGAATGAGCAGTTCTTC
TRBJ2-6,few,TRBV29-1,NA,CSVGGAGANVLTF,TGCAGCGTAGGGGGGGCTGGGGCCAACGTCCTGACTTTC
TRBJ1-4,many,TRBV20-1,NA,CSARDPLDEKLFF,TGCAGTGCTAGAGACCCCTTAGATGAAAAACTGTTTTTT
TRBJ1-2,few,TRBV20-1,TRBD1,CSARSMGQGIGGYTF,TGCAGTGCTAGAAGTATGGGACAGGGGATTGGTGGCTACACCTTC
TRBJ2-6,NA,TRBV5-1,NA,CASSLWRSGANVLTF,TGCGCCAGCAGCTTGTGGCGCTCTGGGGCCAACGTCCTGACTTTC
TRBJ1-2,few,TRBV11-2,NA,CASSRDNNYGYTF,TGTGCCAGCAGCCGGGACAATAACTATGGCTACACCTTC
TRBJ2-1,NA,TRBV29-1,TRBD2,CSVRGVHNEQFF,TGCAGCGTTCGGGGGGTCCACAATGAGCAGTTCTTC
TRBJ2-7,NA,TRBV6-1,TRBD1,CASSEGPDRALYEQYF,TGTGCCAGCAGTGAAGGCCCCGACAGGGCCCTGTACGAGCAGTACTTC
TRBJ2-5,NA,TRBV6-2/TRBV6-3,TRBD2,CASNPTGTSSETQYF,TGTGCCAGCAACCCGACCGGGACTAGCTCGGAGACCCAGTACTTC
TRBJ2-1,many,TRBV6-5,TRBD2,CASSYGLAGVWFF,TGTGCCAGCAGTTACGGACTAGCGGGGGTTTGGTTCTTC
TRBJ2-3,NA,TRBV5-6,NA,CASSLRISTDTQYF,TGTGCCAGCAGCTTGCGGATTAGCACAGATACGCAGTATTTT
TRBJ2-3,NA,TRBV12-3/TRBV12-4,NA,CASSIGPSTDTQYF,TGTGCCAGCAGTATCGGGCCCAGCACAGATACGCAGTATTTT
TRBJ1-1,NA,TRBV6-5,NA,CASQTRIGVRAEAFF,TGTGCCAGCCAGACCCGTATCGGGGTACGTGCTGAAGCTTTCTTT
TRBJ2-1,NA,TRBV9,NA,CASSPRLLDYNEKFF,TGTGCCAGCAGCCCACGGCTATTAGACTACAATGAGAAGTTCTTC
TRBJ2-1,few,TRBV24-1,TRBD1,CATSPWTGGLSEQFF,TGTGCCACCAGCCCCTGGACAGGGGGCTTGAGCGAGCAGTTCTTC
TRBJ1-5,NA,TRBV12-3/TRBV12-4,NA,CASSPRFGARNQPQHF,TGTGCCAGCAGCCCCAGGTTTGGGGCTAGAAATCAGCCCCAGCATTTT
TRBJ2-1,few,TRBV6-4,TRBD2,CASSDSTSGYNEQFF,TGTGCCAGCAGTGACTCGACTAGCGGTTACAATGAGCAGTTCTTC
TRBJ2-7,many,TRBV5-1,NA,CASRSDTNYEQYF,TGCGCCAGCAGATCCGACACGAACTACGAGCAGTACTTC
TRBJ2-5,NA,TRBV9,NA,CASSVGAVETQYF,TGTGCCAGCAGCGTAGGGGCCGTGGAGACCCAGTACTTC
TRBJ2-1,NA,TRBV5-1,NA,CASRKGGSEPYNEQFF,TGCGCCAGCAGAAAAGGAGGGAGTGAACCCTACAATGAGCAGTTCTTC
TRBJ1-2,few,TRBV6-2/TRBV6-3,TRBD1,CASSYPGTANGYTF,TGTGCCAGCAGTTACCCAGGGACAGCCAATGGCTACACCTTC
TRBJ1-5,NA,TRBV20-1,NA,CSARDLGGEYSNQPQHF,TGCAGTGCTAGAGATCTGGGGGGGGAATATAGCAATCAGCCCCAGCATTTT
TRBJ2-7,NA,TRBV9,NA,CASSLSTASSYEQYF,TGTGCCAGCAGCCTCAGCACCGCCAGCTCCTACGAGCAGTACTTC
TRBJ2-7,NA,TRBV7-9,NA,CASLATESYEQYF,TGTGCCAGCTTAGCGACGGAGTCCTACGAGCAGTACTTC
TRBJ1-2,NA,TRBV7-2,NA,CASSLAVLTEGTF,TGTGCCAGCAGCTTAGCCGTTTTGACAGAGGGCACCTTC
TRBJ1-2,NA,TRBV5-1,TRBD1,CASSLAGPGQGRANYGYTF,TGCGCCAGCAGCTTGGCGGGACCGGGACAGGGTCGAGCTAACTATGGCTACACCTTC
TRBJ1-5,few,TRBV20-1,NA,CSASYGGNQPQHF,TGCAGTGCGAGTTATGGGGGCAATCAGCCCCAGCATTTT
TRBJ1-1,NA,TRBV5-1,NA,CASTIQGGDTEAFF,TGCGCCAGCACGATACAGGGAGGGGACACTGAAGCTTTCTTT
TRBJ1-6,NA,TRBV4-1,NA,CASSQETVRVLHF,TGCGCCAGCAGCCAAGAGACTGTTCGGGTTCTCCACTTT
TRBJ2-1,few,TRBV13,TRBD2,CASSPRLAGGSYEQFF,TGTGCCAGCAGCCCGAGACTAGCGGGGGGATCCTATGAGCAGTTCTTC
TRBJ2-3,NA,TRBV29-1,NA,CSVEHSTDTQYF,TGCAGCGTTGAACACAGCACAGATACGCAGTATTTT
TRBJ2-5,few,TRBV5-5,TRBD1,CASSRTRQGWETQYF,TGTGCCAGCAGCAGAACAAGACAGGGCTGGGAGACCCAGTACTTC